The rows below give T cell receptor beta chains drawn from one sample of a study of cytomegalovirus exposure and HLA in healthy donors. Sequencing used immunoSEQ multiplex PCR; TCRdb keeps in-frame clones, though not all of them. The data show about 140,000 clones, around 81% seen once. Sequences were obtained from PBMCs. Receptors originate from a middle-aged man in good health and CMV-seropositive. Each CDR3 is given with its conserved first and last residue. Each record gives: J gene, CDR3 length, D gene, V gene, clone size, CDR3 protein, CDR3 DNA. A D gene is named only where the DNA matches it firmly. Where a row states a size, it is once, few, many or the class of an expanded clone; other rows omit it.

>TRBJ2-1|16|-|TRBV7-2|-
CASSLAIASGDNEQFF
TGTGCCAGCAGCTTAGCAATTGCTTCGGGGGACAATGAGCAGTTCTTC
>TRBJ1-2|14|-|TRBV6-5|-
CASSFLTQNYGYTF
TGTGCCAGCAGTTTCCTGACACAGAACTATGGCTACACCTTC
>TRBJ1-1|15|-|TRBV5-4|-
CASSGPAIMNTEAFF
TGTGCCAGCAGCGGGCCCGCAATCATGAACACTGAAGCTTTCTTT
>TRBJ1-3|15|-|TRBV28|-
CASSFGGFSGNTIYF
TGTGCCAGCAGTTTTGGCGGCTTCTCTGGAAACACCATATATTTT
>TRBJ1-5|15|-|TRBV19|-
CASSILGAGNQPQHF
TGTGCCAGTAGTATTTTGGGGGCAGGCAATCAGCCCCAGCATTTT
>TRBJ1-2|15|TRBD1|TRBV6-5|-
CASSYGTGGSYGYTF
TGTGCCAGCAGTTACGGGACAGGGGGCAGCTATGGCTACACCTTC
>TRBJ1-5|14|-|TRBV7-9|-
CASSPYGGDQPQHF
TGTGCCAGCAGCCCCTACGGGGGGGATCAGCCCCAGCATTTT
>TRBJ1-6|15|-|TRBV27|few
CASSLGGAGNSPLHF
TGTGCCAGCAGTTTGGGGGGAGCGGGGAATTCACCCCTCCACTTT
>TRBJ1-2|14|-|TRBV28|-
CASSPDRTNYGYTF
TGTGCCAGCAGCCCCGACAGGACTAACTATGGCTACACCTTC
>TRBJ2-7|14|-|TRBV7-2|-
CASSPHVSSYEQYF
TGTGCCAGCAGCCCCCACGTGAGCTCCTACGAGCAGTACTTC
>TRBJ2-2|16|TRBD1|TRBV5-1|-
CASSFSGQGGTGELFF
TGCGCCAGCAGCTTCTCGGGACAGGGCGGAACCGGGGAGCTGTTTTTT
>TRBJ2-2|14|-|TRBV9|few
CASSVGPISGELFF
TGTGCCAGCAGCGTAGGTCCCATTTCCGGGGAGCTGTTTTTT
>TRBJ2-5|16|TRBD2|TRBV28|once
CASSFGLAGVQETQYF
TGTGCCAGCAGTTTTGGTCTAGCGGGGGTCCAGGAGACCCAGTACTTC
>TRBJ1-1|13|TRBD1|TRBV6-1|-
CASIQGPWTEAFF
TGTGCCAGCATACAGGGGCCGTGGACTGAAGCTTTCTTT
>TRBJ1-5|15|-|TRBV7-8|-
CASSRNPQGSQPQHF
TGTGCCAGCAGCCGAAACCCTCAGGGATCACAGCCCCAGCATTTT
>TRBJ2-5|15|TRBD1|TRBV5-1|-
CASSLATGEQETQYF
TGCGCCAGCAGCTTGGCCACAGGGGAACAGGAGACCCAGTACTTC
>TRBJ1-2|14|-|TRBV5-1|-
CASSRDTANYGYTF
TGCGCCAGCAGCAGGGACACGGCTAACTATGGCTACACCTTC
>TRBJ2-2|15|TRBD2|TRBV5-5|few
CASNAGGLKLGELFF
TGTGCCAGCAATGCGGGAGGGCTCAAACTCGGGGAGCTGTTTTTT
>TRBJ1-1|18|TRBD1|TRBV7-9|-
CASSSRNRDRGRITEAFF
TGTGCCAGCAGTTCGCGCAACCGGGACAGGGGGCGTATCACTGAAGCTTTCTTT
>TRBJ2-1|15|TRBD2|TRBV11-2|-
CASTPPGLEKREQFF
TGTGCCAGCACCCCCCCGGGACTAGAGAAAAGGGAGCAGTTCTTC
>TRBJ1-2|14|TRBD1|TRBV4-3|-
CASSIRDRGYGYTF
TGCGCCAGCAGCATACGCGACAGGGGGTATGGCTACACCTTC
>TRBJ1-4|15|-|TRBV10-2|once
CASTAGPSTNEKLFF
TGCGCCAGCACGGCGGGACCCTCAACTAATGAAAAACTGTTTTTT